The 23 T cell receptor beta chains below were found in one sample sequenced in a study of blood T cell repertoires in COVID-19. Profiled with immunoSEQ multiplex PCR; TCRdb holds only in-frame clones, not every one. The sample records 300,000 or so clones, roughly 87% being singletons. Material for sequencing was PBMCs or T cells enriched from blood (not recorded which). The receptors were gathered from a woman aged 25 to 39 who had recovered from COVID-19.

The rearrangement joins TRBV28 to TRBJ2-7; TRBD1 agrees at 10 bases. The CDR3 covers 14 residues. Germline trimming cut 10 bases from V and 4 bases from J; bases unmatched to any gene: 10. CDR1 is MDHEN and CDR2 is SYDVKM in the germline V gene. CDR3 nucleotide sequence: TGTGCCACGACAGGGGGCCATACTAGTTACGAGCAGTACTTC. Translated: CATTGGHTSYEQYF.

Here the CDR3 reads CASQQPGQAGELFF. The CDR3 DNA is TGTGCCAGTCAACAACCGGGACAGGCCGGGGAGCTGTTTTTT. V and J are TRBV19 and TRBJ2-2; TRBD1 aligns across 8 bases. Germline V gene data show CDR1 as LNHDA and CDR2 as SQIVND (reference sequence). The V and J ends lost 8 bases and 6 bases, in that order; junction bases with no gene match: 8. The CDR3 has 14 amino acids.

The chain has TRBV3-1 (or the pseudogene TRBV3-2) and TRBJ2-1, with TRBD1 as a possible D gene (5 bases). The germline V gene has CDR1 LGHDT and CDR2 YNNKEL (reference sequence). The V gene lost 0 bases and the J gene lost 7 bases, with 16 bases spanning the gap. The CDR3 runs to 16 residues. The CDR3 DNA reads TGTGCCAGCAGCCAAGAAGAGATAGGGGTAGGGAATGAGCAGTTCTTC. Its translation: CASSQEEIGVGNEQFF.

J is TRBJ1-2 and V is TRBV5-1, with TRBD1 identical over 12 bases. Unmatched junction bases numbered 14, after V lost 4 bases and J lost 4 bases. The germline V gene has CDR1 SGHRS and CDR2 YFSETQ. The CDR3 contains 18 residues. The CDR3 bases are TGCGCCAGCAGCCTTGGGGCCGGGACAGGGGGCTCCTTCTATGGCTACACCTTC. Translating it yields CASSLGAGTGGSFYGYTF.

In this sample, this clone turned up a few times. The genes are TRBV12-3 or TRBV12-4 and TRBJ1-2, with 12 nucleotides matching TRBD1. The CDR3 extends over 13 amino acids. The V and J ends lost 7 bases and 8 bases, in that order; junction bases with no gene match: 5. The CDR3 reads CASILGTGGGYTF. CDR3 in DNA: TGTGCCAGCATTCTAGGGACAGGGGGCGGCTACACCTTC.

The chain employs TRBV6-1 and TRBJ2-3, with D possibly TRBD1 on 6 matching bases. V lost 0 bases to trimming and J lost 5 bases, with 12 bases between them. The length of the CDR3 is 15 residues. Germline V gene lookup returns CDR1 MNHNS and CDR2 SASEGT. CDR3 DNA sequence: TGTGCCAGCAGTGAAGCTGTTGCAGGGGTAGATACGCAGTATTTT. Translating it yields CASSEAVAGVDTQYF.

This clone was detected only once. The rearrangement links TRBV2 to TRBJ2-7; 8 bases agree with TRBD1. The CDR3 length is 15 residues. Germline V gene data show CDR1 as SNHLY and CDR2 as FYNNEI. J gave up 0 bases and V 7 bases, and 8 bases lay outside the gene matches. The CDR3 region is CASNYRTGTSYEQYF. DNA for the CDR3: TGTGCCAGCAATTATAGGACAGGGACCTCCTACGAGCAGTACTTC.

The rearrangement links TRBV9 to TRBJ2-7, with 7 bases that match TRBD1. The CDR3 covers 14 residues. Germline assignment: CDR1 SGDLS and CDR2 YYNGEE. Unmatched junction bases numbered 3, after V lost 0 bases and J lost 3 bases. The CDR3 spells CASSVATGSYEQYF. CDR3 in DNA: TGTGCCAGCAGCGTAGCGACAGGGAGCTACGAGCAGTACTTC.

This clone was seen only once. The chain joins TRBV29-1 to TRBJ2-7; TRBD1 matches at 9 bases. The trim removed 4 bases at V and 2 bases at J, leaving 3 bases unmatched. The CDR3 spans 13 residues. The germline V gene encodes CDR1 SQVTM and CDR2 ANQGSEA. CDR3 residues: CSVGRTGAYEQYF. The CDR3, as DNA: TGCAGCGTTGGAAGGACAGGGGCCTACGAGCAGTACTTC.

This rearrangement joins TRBV30 to TRBJ1-2, with 10 bases lining up with TRBD1. This CDR3 is built from 18 residues. Per germline, CDR1 GTSNPN and CDR2 SVGIG (reference sequence). V lost 0 bases and J lost 2; bases outside the gene matches: 12. The CDR3: CAWSVLNRWGQGNYGYTF. Written as DNA, the CDR3 is TGTGCCTGGAGTGTACTGAATCGATGGGGACAGGGGAACTATGGCTACACCTTC.

The CDR3 DNA is TGTGCCAGCAGCTACAGCAGCACAGATACGCAGTATTTT. Encoded protein: CASSYSSTDTQYF. The chain combines TRBV5-5 with TRBJ2-3; D is unresolved. Germline CDR1 is SGHKS and CDR2 is YYEKEE (reference sequence). Trimming cost V 3 bases and J 0 bases, with 5 bases left between them. The CDR3 length is 13 residues.

The gene calls are TRBV11-2 and TRBJ1-1; D not resolved. Germline CDR1 reads SGHAT; CDR2 reads FQNNGV. Trimming pared 5 bases from V and 1 base from J, leaving 17 bases between. The CDR3 loop spans 16 amino acids. Written as DNA, the CDR3 is TGTGCCAGCAGCCTAGGCCTCCGGGAGAGGAACACTGAAGCTTTCTTT. Translation: CASSLGLRERNTEAFF.

This sequence joins TRBV9 and TRBJ1-2; D possibly corresponds to TRBD1 (5 bases). CDR1 and CDR2 (germline): SGDLS, YYNGEE. The germline V and J ends were trimmed by 0 bases and 3 bases, with 12 bases remaining between them. The CDR3 is made up of 15 amino acids. In DNA form, the CDR3 reads TGTGCCAGCAGCGTAGGATCAGGGTTGGACTATGGCTACACCTTC. Protein sequence: CASSVGSGLDYGYTF.

This clone has more than one count but fewer than ten. This chain connects TRBV28 to TRBJ2-7; 13 nucleotides match TRBD2. The CDR3 length is 13 residues. Unmatched junction bases numbered 7, after V lost 6 bases and J lost 11 bases. Germline V gene lookup returns CDR1 MDHEN and CDR2 SYDVKM. The CDR3 bases are TGTGCCAGCAGCGGGGGACTAGCGGGGAAAGAGTACTTC. Its translation is CASSGGLAGKEYF.

V and J are TRBV23-1 and TRBJ1-1; D unresolved. TRBV23-1 is identified as an open reading frame with a role that is uncertain. This CDR3 is 12 amino acids long. Trimming stripped 10 bases from V and 0 bases from J, with 9 bases between. The CDR3 coding sequence is TGCGCCATTTTTGGCCTGAACACTGAAGCTTTCTTT. Amino acids: CAIFGLNTEAFF.

The rearrangement links TRBV7-9 to TRBJ2-3; 10 bases map to TRBD1. The CDR3 runs to 18 residues. The V segment lost 0 bases and the J segment 3 bases; nucleotides outside the gene matches: 9. Germline V gene lookup returns CDR1 SEHNR and CDR2 FQNEAQ (reference sequence). DNA of the CDR3: TGTGCCAGCAGCTTAGCGGTAAAGGGACAGGGGATAACAGATACGCAGTATTTT. This codes for CASSLAVKGQGITDTQYF.

This chain links TRBV28 with TRBJ2-4, with 7 bases lining up with TRBD1. CDR1 is MDHEN, CDR2 SYDVKM, per germline. The CDR3 consists of 16 residues. Trimming removed 4 bases from V and 5 bases from J; junction bases left unmatched: 11. This chain's CDR3 is CASSSKGAASQNIQYF. In DNA form, the CDR3 reads TGTGCCAGCAGTTCAAAGGGGGCGGCTAGCCAAAACATTCAGTACTTC.

The chain recombines TRBV30 with TRBJ1-3, with D maybe TRBD1 (5 bases). The V gene lost 2 bases and the J gene lost 2 bases, with 7 bases spanning the gap. The CDR3 contains 13 residues. CDR1 GTSNPN and CDR2 SVGIG come from the germline V gene (reference sequence). The CDR3 DNA reads TGTGCCTGGAGTCCAGGGCCTGGAAACACCATATATTTT. This translates into CAWSPGPGNTIYF.

The J gene is TRBJ2-7, the V gene TRBV4-1, with TRBD1 matching over 7 bases. This CDR3 spans 16 amino acids. Germline values: CDR1 MGHRA, CDR2 YSYEKL. The trim removed 4 bases at V and 3 bases at J, leaving 12 bases unmatched. In nucleotides, the CDR3 is TGCGCCAGCAGCCCCACCCAGGGGGACCGGTACTACGAGCAGTACTTC. Encoded protein: CASSPTQGDRYYEQYF.

The J gene is TRBJ2-5, the V gene TRBV7-6; the match to TRBD2 covers 10 bases. Germline V CDR1 and CDR2: SGHVS, FNYEAQ. The CDR3 extends over 18 amino acids. The J segment lost 2 bases and the V segment lost 4 bases, leaving 13 bases of the junction unmatched. The CDR3 region has the DNA TGTGCCAGCAGCTCCCAGAGGGGGGGACTAGCGCCTCAAGAGACCCAGTACTTC. It translates to CASSSQRGGLAPQETQYF.

The table lists this clone with a count of one. The chain combines TRBV6-2 or TRBV6-3 with TRBJ1-1, with 10 bases fitting TRBD1. CDR3 length: 16 residues. The J segment lost 2 bases and the V segment lost 5 bases, leaving 8 bases of the junction unmatched. Germline CDR1 reads MNHEY; CDR2 reads SVGEGT. CDR3 DNA sequence: TGTGCCAGCAGTCGCGCCGGGACAGGGGAAAACACTGAAGCTTTCTTT. Translated, it gives CASSRAGTGENTEAFF.

V is TRBV2 and J is TRBJ2-1; D not certain. V lost 2 bases and J lost 15, with 17 bases in between. CDR3 length equals 13 residues. Per the germline V gene, CDR1 is SNHLY and CDR2 is FYNNEI. The CDR3 nucleotides read TGTGCCAGCAGTGAATGGCGGCCGATGCGTCCGTTCTTC. It is translated as CASSEWRPMRPFF.

This clone was detected only once. The chain joins TRBV28 to TRBJ2-7; 10 bases are shared with TRBD1. Germline trimming cut 6 bases from V and 6 bases from J; bases unmatched to any gene: 5. Germline loops: CDR1 MDHEN, CDR2 SYDVKM. This CDR3 spans 13 amino acids. CDR3 region: CASRLTGGAEQYF. CDR3 bases: TGTGCCAGCAGATTGACAGGGGGCGCCGAGCAGTACTTC. Full variable domain (outside the CDR3, taken from reference TRBV28 and TRBJ2-7): DVKVTQSSRYLVKRTGEKVFLECVQDMDHENMFWYRQDPGLGLRLIYFSYDVKMKEKGDIPEGYSVSREKKERFSLILESASTNQTSMYLCASRLTGGAEQYFGPGTRLTVT.